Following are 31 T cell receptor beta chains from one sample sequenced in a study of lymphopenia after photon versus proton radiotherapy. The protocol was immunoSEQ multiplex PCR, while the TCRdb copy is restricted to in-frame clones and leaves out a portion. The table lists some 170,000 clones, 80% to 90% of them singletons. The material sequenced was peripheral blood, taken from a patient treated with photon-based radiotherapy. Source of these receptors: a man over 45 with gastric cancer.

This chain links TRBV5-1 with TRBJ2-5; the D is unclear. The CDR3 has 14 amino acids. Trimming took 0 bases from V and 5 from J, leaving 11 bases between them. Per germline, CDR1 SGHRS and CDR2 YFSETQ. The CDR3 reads CASSLDQAYETQYF. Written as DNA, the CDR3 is TGCGCCAGCAGCTTGGACCAGGCCTATGAGACCCAGTACTTC.

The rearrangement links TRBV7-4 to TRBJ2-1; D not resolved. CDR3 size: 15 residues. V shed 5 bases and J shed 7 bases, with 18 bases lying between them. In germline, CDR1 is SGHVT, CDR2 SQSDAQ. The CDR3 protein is CASSPKVAFWNEQFF. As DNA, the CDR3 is TGTGCCAGCAGCCCTAAGGTGGCCTTCTGGAATGAGCAGTTCTTC.

CDR3 bases: TGTGCCAGCAGCTTGGGACTAGCGGGAAACTACAATGAGCAGTTCTTC. Amino acids: CASSLGLAGNYNEQFF. This chain joins TRBV5-4 and TRBJ2-1, with TRBD2 matching over 11 bases. The length of the CDR3 is 16 residues. Per germline, CDR1 SGHNT and CDR2 YYREEE (reference sequence). J was trimmed by 3 bases and V by 0 bases; bases with no gene match: 2.

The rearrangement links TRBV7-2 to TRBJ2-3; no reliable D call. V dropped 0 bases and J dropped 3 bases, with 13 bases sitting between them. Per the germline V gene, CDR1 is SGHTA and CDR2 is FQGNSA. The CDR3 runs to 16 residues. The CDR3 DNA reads TGTGCCAGCAGCTTAGCCAGCACCCCCGGGACAGATACGCAGTATTTT. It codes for CASSLASTPGTDTQYF.

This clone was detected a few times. The CDR3 sequence: CASTLDSGGYGYTF. CDR3 bases: TGTGCCAGCACCCTGGACAGCGGGGGCTATGGCTACACCTTC. The genes are TRBV5-5 and TRBJ1-2; possibly TRBD1 for D (6 bases). The germline CDR1 and CDR2 sequences are SGHKS and YYEKEE (reference sequence). Trimming cost V 6 bases and J 4 bases, with 16 bases left between them. This CDR3 is 14 amino acids long.

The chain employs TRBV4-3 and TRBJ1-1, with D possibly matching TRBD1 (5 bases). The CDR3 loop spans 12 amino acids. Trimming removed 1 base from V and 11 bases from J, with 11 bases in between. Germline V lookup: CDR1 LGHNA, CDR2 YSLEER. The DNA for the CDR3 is TGCGCCAGCAGCCAAGGGGGGGATGGGGCTTTCTTT. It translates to CASSQGGDGAFF.

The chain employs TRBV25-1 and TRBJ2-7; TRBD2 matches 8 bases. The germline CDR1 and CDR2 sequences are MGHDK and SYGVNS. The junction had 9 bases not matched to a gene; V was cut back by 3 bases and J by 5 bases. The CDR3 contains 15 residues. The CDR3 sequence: CASSERAGAGNEQYF. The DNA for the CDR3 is TGTGCCAGCAGTGAGAGAGCGGGAGCGGGGAACGAGCAGTACTTC.

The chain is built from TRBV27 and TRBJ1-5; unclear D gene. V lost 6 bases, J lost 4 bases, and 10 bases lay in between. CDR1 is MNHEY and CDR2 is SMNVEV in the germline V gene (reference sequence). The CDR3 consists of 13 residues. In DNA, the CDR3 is TGTGCCAGCAGGAGTGACATAAATCAGCCCCAGCATTTT. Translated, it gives CASRSDINQPQHF.

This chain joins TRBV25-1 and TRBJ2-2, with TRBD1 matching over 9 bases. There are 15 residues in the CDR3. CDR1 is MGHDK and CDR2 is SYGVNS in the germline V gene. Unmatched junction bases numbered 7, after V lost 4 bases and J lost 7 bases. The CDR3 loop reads CASSANRGPNGELFF. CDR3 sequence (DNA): TGTGCCAGCAGTGCCAACAGGGGGCCGAACGGGGAGCTGTTTTTT.

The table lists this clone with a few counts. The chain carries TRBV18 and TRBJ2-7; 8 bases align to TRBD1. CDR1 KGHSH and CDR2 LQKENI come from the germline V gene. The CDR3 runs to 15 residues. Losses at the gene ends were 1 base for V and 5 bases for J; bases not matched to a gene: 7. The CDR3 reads CASSPRTGLSHEQYF. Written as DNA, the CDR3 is TGTGCCAGCTCACCACGGACAGGGCTATCCCACGAGCAGTACTTC.

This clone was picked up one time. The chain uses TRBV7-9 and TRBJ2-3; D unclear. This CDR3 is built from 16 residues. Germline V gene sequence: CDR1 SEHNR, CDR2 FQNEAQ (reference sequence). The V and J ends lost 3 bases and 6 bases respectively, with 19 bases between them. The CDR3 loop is CASSLAANPILDTQYF. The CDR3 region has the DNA TGTGCCAGCAGCTTGGCCGCAAACCCGATCTTGGATACGCAGTATTTT.

CDR3 sequence reads: CASRETSGKNIQYF. The CDR3 DNA reads as TGTGCCAGCAGGGAAACTAGCGGTAAAAACATTCAGTACTTC. The J gene is TRBJ2-4, the V gene TRBV6-5, with 8 positions matching TRBD2. Germline CDR1 reads MNHEY; CDR2 reads SVGAGI. CDR3 size: 14 residues. The ends lost 6 bases at V and 4 bases at J; junction bases unmatched: 5.

The CDR3 reads CASSFGQGTEAFF. For the CDR3, the DNA is TGCGCCAGCAGCTTTGGACAGGGGACTGAAGCTTTCTTT. This chain connects TRBV5-1 to TRBJ1-1; 9 bases are shared with TRBD1. The V gene end was trimmed by 2 bases and the J gene end by 5 bases; junction bases not matched to a gene: 1. This CDR3 comprises 13 residues. Germline CDR1 reads SGHRS; CDR2 reads YFSETQ.

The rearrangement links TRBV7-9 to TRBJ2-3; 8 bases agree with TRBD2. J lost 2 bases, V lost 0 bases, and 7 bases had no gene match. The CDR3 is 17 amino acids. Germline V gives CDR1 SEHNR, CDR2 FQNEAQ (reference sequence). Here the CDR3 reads CASSLALSGTHTDTQYF. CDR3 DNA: TGTGCCAGCAGCTTAGCGCTTAGCGGGACCCACACAGATACGCAGTATTTT.

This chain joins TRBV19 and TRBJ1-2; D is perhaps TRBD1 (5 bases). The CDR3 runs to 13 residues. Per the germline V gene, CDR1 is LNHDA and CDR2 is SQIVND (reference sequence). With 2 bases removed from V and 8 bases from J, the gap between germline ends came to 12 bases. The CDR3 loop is CASSITQGSGYTF. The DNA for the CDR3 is TGTGCCAGTAGTATAACCCAGGGTAGCGGCTACACCTTC.

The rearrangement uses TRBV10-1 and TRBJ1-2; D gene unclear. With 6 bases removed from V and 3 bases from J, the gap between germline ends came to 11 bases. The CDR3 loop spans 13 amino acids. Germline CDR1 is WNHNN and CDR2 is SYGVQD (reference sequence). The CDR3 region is CASRDVGHYGYTF. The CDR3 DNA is TGCGCCAGCAGGGACGTCGGGCACTATGGCTACACCTTC.

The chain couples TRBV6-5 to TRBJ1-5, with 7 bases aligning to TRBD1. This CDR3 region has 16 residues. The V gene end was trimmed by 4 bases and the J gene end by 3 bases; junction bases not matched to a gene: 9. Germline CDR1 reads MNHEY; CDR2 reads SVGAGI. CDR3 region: CASSSQGRGANQPQHF. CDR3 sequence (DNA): TGTGCCAGCAGTTCCCAGGGCAGGGGGGCCAATCAGCCCCAGCATTTT.

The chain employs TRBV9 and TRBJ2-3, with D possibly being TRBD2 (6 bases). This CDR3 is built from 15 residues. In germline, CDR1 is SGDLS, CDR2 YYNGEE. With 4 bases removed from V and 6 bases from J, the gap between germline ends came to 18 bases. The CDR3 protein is CASSPHPLASDTQYF. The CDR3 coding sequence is TGTGCCAGCAGCCCCCACCCACTAGCCTCGGATACGCAGTATTTT.

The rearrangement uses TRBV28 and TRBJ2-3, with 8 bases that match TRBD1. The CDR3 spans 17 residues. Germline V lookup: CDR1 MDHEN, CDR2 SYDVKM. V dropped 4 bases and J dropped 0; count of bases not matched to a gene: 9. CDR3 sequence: CASSSLGQGKSTDTQYF. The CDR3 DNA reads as TGTGCCAGCAGTTCCCTCGGACAGGGAAAGAGCACAGATACGCAGTATTTT.

CDR3 coding DNA: TGTGCCAGCAGCTCTGGTGGAAGGGAGACCCAGTACTTC. It is translated as CASSSGGRETQYF. The chain combines TRBV5-4 with TRBJ2-5; the D is unclear. Trimming removed 3 bases at V and 5 bases at J, with 11 bases between. The CDR3 contains 13 residues. Germline V gene sequence: CDR1 SGHNT, CDR2 YYREEE (reference sequence).

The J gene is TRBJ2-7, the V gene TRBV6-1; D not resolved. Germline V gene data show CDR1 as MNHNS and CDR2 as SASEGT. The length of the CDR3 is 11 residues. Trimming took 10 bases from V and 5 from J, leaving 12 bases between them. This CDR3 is CAIGRVHEQYF. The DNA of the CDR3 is TGTGCCATTGGACGAGTCCACGAGCAGTACTTC.

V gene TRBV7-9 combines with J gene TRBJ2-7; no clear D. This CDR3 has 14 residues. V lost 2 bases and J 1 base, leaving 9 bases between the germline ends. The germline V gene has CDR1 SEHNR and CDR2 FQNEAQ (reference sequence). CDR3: CASSLSSGSYEQYF. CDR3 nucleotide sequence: TGTGCCAGCAGCTTATCCTCCGGATCCTACGAGCAGTACTTC.

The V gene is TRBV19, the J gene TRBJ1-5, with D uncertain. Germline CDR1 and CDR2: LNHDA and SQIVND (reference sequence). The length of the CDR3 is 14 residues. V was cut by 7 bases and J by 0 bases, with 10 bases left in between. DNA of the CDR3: TGTGCCAGTACCGACCGGAATAGCAATCAGCCCCAGCATTTT. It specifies CASTDRNSNQPQHF.

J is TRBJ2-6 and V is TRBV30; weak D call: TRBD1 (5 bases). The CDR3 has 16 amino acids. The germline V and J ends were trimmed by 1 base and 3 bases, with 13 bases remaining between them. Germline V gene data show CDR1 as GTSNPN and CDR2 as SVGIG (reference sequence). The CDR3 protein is CAWSAPQVVGANVLTF. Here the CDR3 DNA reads TGTGCCTGGAGTGCACCACAGGTAGTTGGGGCCAACGTCCTGACTTTC.

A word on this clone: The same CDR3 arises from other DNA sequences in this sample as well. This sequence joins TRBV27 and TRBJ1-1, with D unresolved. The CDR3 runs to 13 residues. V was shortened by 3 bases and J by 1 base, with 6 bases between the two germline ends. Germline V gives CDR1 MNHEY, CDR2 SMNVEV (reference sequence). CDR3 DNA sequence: TGTGCCAGCAGTTTGAAGGGGAACACTGAAGCTTTCTTT. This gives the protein CASSLKGNTEAFF.

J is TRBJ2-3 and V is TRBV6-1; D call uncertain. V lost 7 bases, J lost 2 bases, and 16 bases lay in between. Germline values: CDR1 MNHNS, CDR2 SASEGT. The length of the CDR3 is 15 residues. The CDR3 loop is CASTPGQAYTDTQYF. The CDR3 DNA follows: TGTGCCAGCACCCCTGGGCAGGCATACACAGATACGCAGTATTTT.

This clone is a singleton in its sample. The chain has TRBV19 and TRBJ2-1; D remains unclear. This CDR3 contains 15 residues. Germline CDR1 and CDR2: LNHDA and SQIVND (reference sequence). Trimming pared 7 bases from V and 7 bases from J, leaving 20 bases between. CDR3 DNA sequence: TGTGCCAGTACCGGCTCCGGAACAACCGTTAATGAGCAGTTCTTC. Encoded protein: CASTGSGTTVNEQFF.

The CDR3 bases are TGTGCCAGTAGTATAGTGGGGGCTGACTATGGCTACACCTTC. It is translated as CASSIVGADYGYTF. This chain links TRBV19 with TRBJ1-2, with D tentatively TRBD1 (6 bases). Per germline, CDR1 LNHDA and CDR2 SQIVND (reference sequence). The CDR3 is made up of 14 amino acids. V was trimmed by 1 base and J by 3 bases, leaving 9 bases between them.

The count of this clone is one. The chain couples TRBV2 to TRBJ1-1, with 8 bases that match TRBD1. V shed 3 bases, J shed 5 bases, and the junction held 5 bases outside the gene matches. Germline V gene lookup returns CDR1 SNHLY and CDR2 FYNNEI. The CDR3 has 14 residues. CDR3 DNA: TGTGCCAGCAGTGACCAACAGGGGGTAACTGAAGCTTTCTTT. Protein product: CASSDQQGVTEAFF.

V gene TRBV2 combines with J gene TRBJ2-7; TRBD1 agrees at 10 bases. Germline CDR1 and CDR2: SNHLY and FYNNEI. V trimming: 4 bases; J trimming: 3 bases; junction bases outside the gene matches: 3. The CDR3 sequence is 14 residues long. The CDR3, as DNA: TGTGCCAGCAGTGGACAGGGGGCTGGCTACGAGCAGTACTTC. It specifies CASSGQGAGYEQYF. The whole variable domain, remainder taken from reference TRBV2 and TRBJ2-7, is EPEVTQTPSHQVTQMGQEVILRCVPISNHLYFYWYRQILGQKVEFLVSFYNNEISEKSEIFDDQFSVERPDGSNFTLKIRSTKLEDSAMYFCASSGQGAGYEQYFGPGTRLTVT.

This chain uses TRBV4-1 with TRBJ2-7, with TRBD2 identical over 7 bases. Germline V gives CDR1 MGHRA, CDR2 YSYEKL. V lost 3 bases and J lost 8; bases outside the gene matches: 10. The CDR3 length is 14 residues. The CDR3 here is CASSHLAEMGKQYF. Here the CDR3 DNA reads TGCGCCAGCAGCCATCTAGCGGAGATGGGTAAGCAGTACTTC.